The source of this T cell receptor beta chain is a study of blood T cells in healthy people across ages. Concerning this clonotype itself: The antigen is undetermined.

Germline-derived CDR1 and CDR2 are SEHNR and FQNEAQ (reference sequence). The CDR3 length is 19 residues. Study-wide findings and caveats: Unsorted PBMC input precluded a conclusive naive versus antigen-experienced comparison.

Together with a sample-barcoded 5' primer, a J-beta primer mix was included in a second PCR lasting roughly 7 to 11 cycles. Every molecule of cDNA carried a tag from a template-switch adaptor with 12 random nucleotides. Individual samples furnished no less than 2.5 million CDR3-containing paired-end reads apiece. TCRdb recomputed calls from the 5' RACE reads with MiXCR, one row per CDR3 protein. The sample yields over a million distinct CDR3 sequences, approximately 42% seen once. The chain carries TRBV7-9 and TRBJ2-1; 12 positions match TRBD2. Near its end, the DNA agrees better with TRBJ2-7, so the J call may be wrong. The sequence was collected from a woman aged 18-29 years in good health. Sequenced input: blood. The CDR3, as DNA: TGTGCCAGCAGCTTAGTGGGACTAGCGGGCTCGAGCTCCTACAATGAGCAGTACTTC. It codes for CASSLVGLAGSSSYNEQYF.